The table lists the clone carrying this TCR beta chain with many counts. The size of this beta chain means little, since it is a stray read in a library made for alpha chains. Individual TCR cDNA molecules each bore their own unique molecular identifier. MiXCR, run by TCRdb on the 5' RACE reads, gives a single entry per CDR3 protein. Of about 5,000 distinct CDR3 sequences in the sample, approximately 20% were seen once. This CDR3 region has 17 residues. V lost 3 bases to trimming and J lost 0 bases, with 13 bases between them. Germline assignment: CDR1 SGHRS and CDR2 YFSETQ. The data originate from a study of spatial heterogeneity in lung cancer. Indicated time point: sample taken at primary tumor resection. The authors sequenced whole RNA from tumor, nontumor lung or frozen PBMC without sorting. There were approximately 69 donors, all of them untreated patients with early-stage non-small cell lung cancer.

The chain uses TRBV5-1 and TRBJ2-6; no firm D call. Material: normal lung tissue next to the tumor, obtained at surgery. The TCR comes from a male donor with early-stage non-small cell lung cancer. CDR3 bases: TGCGCCAGCAGCTCCAGTGACGGATACTCTGGGGCCAACGTCCTGACTTTC. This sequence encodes CASSSSDGYSGANVLTF.